These T cell receptor beta chains were read from a single sample in a study of blood T cell repertoires in COVID-19. Sequenced by immunoSEQ multiplex PCR; TCRdb stores in-frame clones only, minus some. The table lists 60,000 to 65,000 clones, 80% to 85% of them singletons. The specimen was peripheral blood. These receptors were obtained from a man aged 60-69 years with COVID-19, enrolled during active disease. Each CDR3 is given with its conserved first and last residue. D genes are given only for firm matches. Not every row has a clone size; where given, it reads once, few, many or a size class.

>TRBV28|NA|TRBJ2-7|TRBD1
CASSTTGVRYEQYF
TGTGCCAGCAGTACCACAGGGGTACGCTACGAGCAGTACTTC
>TRBV9|NA|TRBJ1-1|NA
CASSRTGIEAFF
TGTGCCAGCAGCCGGACGGGAATTGAAGCTTTCTTT
>TRBV9|NA|TRBJ2-5|NA
CASSVAGQETQYF
TGTGCCAGCAGCGTCGCGGGGCAAGAGACCCAGTACTTC
>TRBV19|NA|TRBJ1-2|TRBD1
CASSTPAGGADGYTF
TGTGCCAGTAGTACCCCAGCAGGGGGTGCGGATGGCTACACCTTC
>TRBV5-1|NA|TRBJ2-2|TRBD1
CASRRPGTGYTGELFF
TGCGCCAGCAGACGACCCGGGACAGGGTACACCGGGGAGCTGTTTTTT
>TRBV25-1|NA|TRBJ1-2|TRBD1
CASSAWTGEGANDGYTF
TGTGCCAGCAGTGCCTGGACAGGTGAAGGGGCGAACGATGGCTACACCTTC
>TRBV6-7|NA|TRBJ1-1|TRBD1
CASTLPGTEWTEAFF
TGTGCCAGCACCCTGCCCGGGACAGAATGGACTGAAGCTTTCTTT
>TRBV11-2|NA|TRBJ2-5|TRBD1
CASSLPLETGRAETQYF
TGTGCCAGCAGCTTACCGTTGGAGACAGGGCGGGCAGAGACCCAGTACTTC
>TRBV9|NA|TRBJ1-5|TRBD1
CASSVGTGLDQPQHF
TGTGCCAGCAGCGTCGGGACAGGACTGGATCAGCCCCAGCATTTT
>TRBV6-2/TRBV6-3|NA|TRBJ1-5|NA
CASSYLAGGNQPQHF
TGTGCCAGCAGTTACTTGGCAGGGGGCAATCAGCCCCAGCATTTT
>TRBV4-2|few|TRBJ1-6|NA
CASSRTRQTNSPLHF
TGTGCCAGCAGCCGGACTAGACAAACCAATTCACCCCTCCACTTT
>TRBV18|NA|TRBJ2-1|TRBD2
CASSPKRGEYNEQFF
TGTGCCAGCTCACCAAAGCGGGGGGAGTACAATGAGCAGTTCTTC
>TRBV19|once|TRBJ2-5|NA
CASSPRRDWETQYF
TGTGCCAGTAGTCCGAGGCGGGACTGGGAGACCCAGTACTTC
>TRBV30|NA|TRBJ1-4|NA
CAWTPRAANEKLFF
TGTGCCTGGACTCCCAGGGCGGCTAATGAAAAACTGTTTTTT
>TRBV5-4|NA|TRBJ2-5|NA
CASSTTQGGETQYF
TGTGCCAGCAGCACGACACAGGGAGGGGAGACCCAGTACTTC
>TRBV6-5|NA|TRBJ1-5|TRBD1
CASREDRGHQPQHF
TGTGCCAGCAGAGAGGACAGGGGGCATCAGCCCCAGCATTTT
>TRBV5-5|NA|TRBJ1-5|NA
CASSSGGDQPQHF
TGTGCCAGCAGCTCGGGAGGGGACCAGCCCCAGCATTTT
>TRBV6-5|few|TRBJ2-7|NA
CASGRYEQYF
TGTGCCAGCGGCCGCTACGAGCAGTACTTC
>TRBV3-1/TRBV3-2|NA|TRBJ1-6|NA
CASSHATGNNSPLHF
TGTGCCAGCAGCCATGCTACAGGGAATAATTCACCCCTCCACTTT
>TRBV2|NA|TRBJ2-1|TRBD2
CASSQIAGGGHNEQFF
TGTGCCAGCAGTCAAATAGCGGGAGGGGGGCACAATGAGCAGTTCTTC
>TRBV27|NA|TRBJ2-5|NA
CASNEGSGRQETQYF
TGTGCCAGCAACGAGGGATCGGGAAGGCAAGAGACCCAGTACTTC
>TRBV5-1|NA|TRBJ2-1|TRBD2
CASSLGTRGSEQFF
TGCGCCAGCAGCTTGGGGACTAGGGGTAGTGAGCAGTTCTTC
>TRBV9|NA|TRBJ1-4|NA
CASSVGAGVEKLFF
TGTGCCAGCAGCGTAGGGGCAGGGGTTGAAAAACTGTTTTTT
>TRBV19|NA|TRBJ2-3|NA
CASSMMSSTDTQYF
TGTGCCAGTAGTATGATGAGTAGCACAGATACGCAGTATTTT
>TRBV23-1|few|TRBJ2-2|NA
CASSLPAGNLTGERCTGELFF
TGCGCCAGCAGTTTGCCGGCAGGGAATTTGACGGGAGAGAGGTGCACCGGGGAGCTGTTTTTT
>TRBV6-5|NA|TRBJ2-7|TRBD1
CASSYSTGSSYEQYF
TGTGCCAGCAGTTACTCGACAGGGAGCTCCTACGAGCAGTACTTC
>TRBV6-2/TRBV6-3|NA|TRBJ2-2|TRBD2
CASSYSLIAGGLGGELFF
TGTGCCAGCAGTTACTCCCTGATAGCGGGGGGGCTAGGCGGGGAGCTGTTTTTT
>TRBV10-2|NA|TRBJ1-6|TRBD1
CASGGQESSPLHF
TGCGCCAGCGGGGGACAGGAGAGCTCACCCCTCCACTTT
>TRBV28|NA|TRBJ2-7|TRBD1
CASSSGTGASSASYEQYF
TGTGCCAGCAGCTCCGGGACAGGTGCCTCTAGCGCGTCCTACGAGCAGTACTTC
>TRBV3-1/TRBV3-2|NA|TRBJ1-2|TRBD1
CASSQDQDRDYGYTF
TGTGCCAGCAGCCAAGACCAGGACAGGGACTATGGCTACACCTTC
>TRBV2|NA|TRBJ2-3|NA
CASSGQADTQYF
TGTGCCAGCAGTGGACAGGCAGATACGCAGTATTTT
>TRBV9|NA|TRBJ2-7|NA
CASSAGQSYEQYF
TGTGCCAGCAGCGCGGGACAAAGCTACGAGCAGTACTTC
>TRBV2|once|TRBJ2-7|NA
CASSEFDEQYF
TGTGCCAGCAGTGAATTCGACGAGCAGTACTTC
>TRBV18|NA|TRBJ2-7|TRBD1
CASSPQGTGGEQYF
TGTGCCAGCTCACCTCAAGGGACAGGGGGCGAGCAGTACTTC
>TRBV30|NA|TRBJ2-5|NA
CAWETGRRETQYF
TGTGCCTGGGAAACAGGGAGACGAGAGACCCAGTACTTC
>TRBV5-1|NA|TRBJ1-1|TRBD1
CASSTGGRDTEAFF
TGCGCCAGCAGCACAGGGGGCCGGGATACTGAAGCTTTCTTT
>TRBV3-1/TRBV3-2|once|TRBJ1-1|TRBD1
CASSQEIDRQGMMNTEAFF
TGTGCCAGCAGCCAAGAAATAGATAGACAGGGGATGATGAACACTGAAGCTTTCTTT
>TRBV3-1/TRBV3-2|NA|TRBJ2-5|TRBD2
CASSQGLGEGETQYF
TGTGCCAGCAGCCAAGGTTTAGGGGAGGGGGAGACCCAGTACTTC